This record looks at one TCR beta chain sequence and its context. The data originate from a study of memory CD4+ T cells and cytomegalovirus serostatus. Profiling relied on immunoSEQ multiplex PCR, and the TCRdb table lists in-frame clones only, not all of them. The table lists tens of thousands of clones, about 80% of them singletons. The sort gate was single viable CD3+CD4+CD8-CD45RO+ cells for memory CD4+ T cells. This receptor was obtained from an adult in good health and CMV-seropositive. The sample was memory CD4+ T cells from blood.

In DNA, the CDR3 is TGTGCCAGCAGTATAACCTACGAGCAGTACTTC. The encoded protein is CASSITYEQYF. The rearrangement links TRBV2 to TRBJ2-7, with D unclear. V was clipped by 5 bases and J by 2 bases, with 4 bases between them. Germline CDR1 and CDR2: SNHLY and FYNNEI. The CDR3 extends over 11 amino acids.